This T cell receptor (beta chain) was captured in a study of regulatory T cells in long-lasting Graves disease. Study-wide findings and caveats: There was favoring of TRBV28, TRBJ1-2 and TRBJ2-5 in persistent disease. Patients with persistent disease shared 2,741 public clonotypes, outpacing the approximately 920 shared by new patients.

Comment on this clonotype: Its antigen is undetermined.

The CDR3 runs to 14 residues. V lost 4 bases, J lost 6 bases, and 2 bases stayed unmatched. The germline gives CDR1 SNHLY, CDR2 FYNNEI. Time point denoted: persistent/refractory GD, antithyroid drugs over 5 years with positive TRAb. From PBMCs, RNA was extracted and then used to make the TCR library. Around 10 milliliters of peripheral blood were drawn into EDTA tubes. According to the study, TCR beta libraries were built with iRepertoire HTBI primers and CDR3-region Arm-PCR. TCRdb reprocessed the multiplex PCR reads via MiXCR and lists one record per CDR3 protein. The sample shows 350,000 to 500,000 distinct CDR3 sequences, 21% of them seen only once.

The sample was peripheral blood mononuclear cells (PBMCs), taken when the disease was refractory, from a patient treated with antithyroid drugs. The clonotype comes from a female donor with Graves disease. The chain recombines TRBV2 with TRBJ1-6, with TRBD1 identical over 8 bases. The CDR3 loop reads CASSGQGSNSPLHF. CDR3 nucleotides: TGTGCCAGCAGTGGACAGGGGAGTAATTCACCCCTCCACTTT.